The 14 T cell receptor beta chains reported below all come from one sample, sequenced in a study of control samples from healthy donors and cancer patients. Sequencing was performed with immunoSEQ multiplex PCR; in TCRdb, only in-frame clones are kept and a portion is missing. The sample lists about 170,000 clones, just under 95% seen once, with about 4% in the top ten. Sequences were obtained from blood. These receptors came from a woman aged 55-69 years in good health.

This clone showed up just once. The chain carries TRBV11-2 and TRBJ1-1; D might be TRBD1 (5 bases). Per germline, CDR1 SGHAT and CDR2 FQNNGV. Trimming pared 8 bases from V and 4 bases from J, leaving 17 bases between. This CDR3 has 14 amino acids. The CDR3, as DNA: TGTGCCAGCTCTAGTGGGGGGAAGGTCACTGAAGCTTTCTTT. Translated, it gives CASSSGGKVTEAFF.

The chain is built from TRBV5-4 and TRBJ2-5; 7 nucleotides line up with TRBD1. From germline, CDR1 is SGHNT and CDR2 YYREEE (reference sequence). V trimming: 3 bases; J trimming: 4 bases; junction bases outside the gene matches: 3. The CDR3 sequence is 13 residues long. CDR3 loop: CASSSGTAETQYF. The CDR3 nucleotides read TGTGCCAGCAGCTCCGGGACAGCAGAGACCCAGTACTTC.

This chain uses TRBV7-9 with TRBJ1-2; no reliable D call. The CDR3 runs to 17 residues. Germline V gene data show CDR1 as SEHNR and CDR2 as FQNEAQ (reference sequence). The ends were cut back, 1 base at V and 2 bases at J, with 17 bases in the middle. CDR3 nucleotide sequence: TGTGCCAGCAGCTTAGTACAAGGGATTGTAGGAAACTATGGCTACACCTTC. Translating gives CASSLVQGIVGNYGYTF.

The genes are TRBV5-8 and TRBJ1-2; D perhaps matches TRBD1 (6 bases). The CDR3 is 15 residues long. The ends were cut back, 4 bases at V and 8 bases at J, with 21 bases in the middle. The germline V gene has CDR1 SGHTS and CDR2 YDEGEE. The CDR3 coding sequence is TGTGCCAGCAGCAAACACAGGACAGAGGTGGAAGGCTACACCTTC. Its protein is CASSKHRTEVEGYTF.

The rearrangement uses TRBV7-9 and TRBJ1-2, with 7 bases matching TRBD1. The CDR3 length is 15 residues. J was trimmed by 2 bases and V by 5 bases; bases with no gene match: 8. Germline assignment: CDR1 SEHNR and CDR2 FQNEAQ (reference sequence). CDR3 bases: TGTGCCAGCAGCGTAGAGGGGGCCGTGAACTATGGCTACACCTTC. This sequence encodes CASSVEGAVNYGYTF.

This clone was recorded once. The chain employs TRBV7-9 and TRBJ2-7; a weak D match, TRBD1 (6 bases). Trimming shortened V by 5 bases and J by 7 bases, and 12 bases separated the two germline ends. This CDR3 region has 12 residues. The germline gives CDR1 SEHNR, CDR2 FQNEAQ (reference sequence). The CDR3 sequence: CASSRTDREQYF. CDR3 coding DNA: TGTGCCAGCAGCCGGACAGACCGAGAGCAGTACTTC. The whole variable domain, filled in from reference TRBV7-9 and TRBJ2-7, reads DTGVSQNPRHKITKRGQNVTFRCDPISEHNRLYWYRQTLGQGPEFLTYFQNEAQLEKSRLLSDRFSAERPKGSFSTLEIQRTEQGDSAMYLCASSRTDREQYFGPGTRLTVT.

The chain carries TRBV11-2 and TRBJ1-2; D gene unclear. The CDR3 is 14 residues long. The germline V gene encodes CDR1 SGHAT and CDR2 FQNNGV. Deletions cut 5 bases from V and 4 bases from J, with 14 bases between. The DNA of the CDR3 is TGTGCCAGCAGCGTAGGTGTTACTTCCTATGGCTACACCTTC. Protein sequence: CASSVGVTSYGYTF.

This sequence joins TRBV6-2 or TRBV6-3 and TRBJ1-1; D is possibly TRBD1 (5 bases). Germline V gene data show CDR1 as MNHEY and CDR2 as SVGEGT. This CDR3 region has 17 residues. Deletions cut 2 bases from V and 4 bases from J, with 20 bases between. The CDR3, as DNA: TGTGCCAGCAGTTACAGGGCCAGGGAGAATTCGGGCACTGAAGCTTTCTTT. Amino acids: CASSYRARENSGTEAFF.

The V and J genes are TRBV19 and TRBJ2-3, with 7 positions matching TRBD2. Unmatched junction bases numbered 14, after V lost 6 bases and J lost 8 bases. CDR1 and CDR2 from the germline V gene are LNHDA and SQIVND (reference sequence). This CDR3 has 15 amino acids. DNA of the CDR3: TGTGCCAGTAGCCTGGGAGGGCGGGGGAAGGTTACGCAGTATTTT. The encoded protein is CASSLGGRGKVTQYF.

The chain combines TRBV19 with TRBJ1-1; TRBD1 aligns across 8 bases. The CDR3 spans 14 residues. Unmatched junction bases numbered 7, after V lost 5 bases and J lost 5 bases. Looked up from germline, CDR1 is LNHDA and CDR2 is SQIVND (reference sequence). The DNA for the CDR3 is TGTGCCAGTAGTCCTACAGGGGGAGAGACTGAAGCTTTCTTT. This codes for CASSPTGGETEAFF. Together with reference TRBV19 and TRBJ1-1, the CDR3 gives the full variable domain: DGGITQSPKYLFRKEGQNVTLSCEQNLNHDAMYWYRQDPGQGLRLIYYSQIVNDFQKGDIAEGYSVSREKKESFPLTVTSAQKNPTAFYLCASSPTGGETEAFFGQGTRLTVV.

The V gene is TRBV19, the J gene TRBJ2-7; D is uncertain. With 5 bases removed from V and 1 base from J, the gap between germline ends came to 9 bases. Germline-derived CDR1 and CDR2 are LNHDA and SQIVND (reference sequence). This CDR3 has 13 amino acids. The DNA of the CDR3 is TGTGCCAGTAGTTATGGGTCTTCCTACGAGCAGTACTTC. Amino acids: CASSYGSSYEQYF.

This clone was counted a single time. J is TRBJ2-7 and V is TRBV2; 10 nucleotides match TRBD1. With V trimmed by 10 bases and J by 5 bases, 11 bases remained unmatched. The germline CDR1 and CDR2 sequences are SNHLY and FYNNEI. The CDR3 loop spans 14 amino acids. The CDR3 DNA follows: TGTGCCACGTTGCCGGGACAGGGGAACCACGAGCAGTACTTC. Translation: CATLPGQGNHEQYF.

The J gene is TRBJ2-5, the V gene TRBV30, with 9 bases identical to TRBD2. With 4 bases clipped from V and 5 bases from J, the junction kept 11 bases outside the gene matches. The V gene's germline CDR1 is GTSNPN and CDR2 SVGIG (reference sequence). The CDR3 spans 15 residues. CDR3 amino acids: CAWNLRGGIEETQYF. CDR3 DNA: TGTGCCTGGAATTTGCGGGGGGGTATTGAGGAGACCCAGTACTTC.

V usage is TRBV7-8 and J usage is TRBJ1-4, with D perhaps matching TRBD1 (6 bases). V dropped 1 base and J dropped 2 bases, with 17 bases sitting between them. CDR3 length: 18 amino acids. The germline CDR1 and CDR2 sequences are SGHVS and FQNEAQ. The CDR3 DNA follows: TGTGCCAGCAGCTTAGTAGTCCGGTTACAGGGCACTAATGAAAAACTGTTTTTT. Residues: CASSLVVRLQGTNEKLFF.